This TCR beta chain was found in a study of cytomegalovirus exposure and HLA in healthy donors. Only a few counts were recorded for this clone. Its antigen remains unknown. Broader study findings: CMV antigen specificity of a few CMV-associated chains was confirmed in vitro. TCR beta sequences reportedly predicted most subjects' HLA-A and HLA-B alleles accurately.

13 Jbeta primers and 60 Vbeta primers were used for the PCR. Clones were read by immunoSEQ multiplex PCR, and TCRdb kept only the in-frame ones, dropping some. The table includes 87,000 or so clones, around 64% detected once. Donors were ostensibly healthy at sampling, although undocumented immune exposures were probable. V gave up 4 bases and J gave up 3 bases, with 17 bases separating them. This CDR3 contains 16 residues. The germline V gene has CDR1 SGHRS and CDR2 YFSETQ. The chain recombines TRBV5-1 with TRBJ2-1; D possibly corresponds to TRBD2 (6 bases). The sequence derives from a man aged 55 to 69 in good health and CMV-seronegative. Specimen: PBMCs. The CDR3 is CASSRAAGSGYNEQFF. The CDR3 DNA reads as TGCGCCAGCAGCCGGGCGGCGGGATCGGGCTACAATGAGCAGTTCTTC.